A single T cell receptor (beta chain) is shown here with its context. This entry belongs to a study of T cells in Graves' hyperthyroidism and ophthalmopathy. RNA transcripts were the template for amplifying TCR beta CDR3 regions. TCR CDR3 regions were first amplified by RT-PCR with HTBI primers. TCRdb re-analysed the multiplex PCR reads in MiXCR, keeping a single row per CDR3 protein. Of roughly 180,000 distinct CDR3 sequences in the sample, 9.4% were seen once. The V gene's germline CDR1 is SGHVS and CDR2 FQNEAQ. Between the trimmed V and J ends, which lost 5 bases and 5 bases, there was a span of 36 bases. CDR3 length: 22 amino acids.

The chain is built from TRBV7-8 and TRBJ2-2; D is possibly TRBD1 or TRBD2 (6 bases each). The TCR comes from a woman aged 18-29 years with Graves' hyperthyroidism that later progressed to Graves' ophthalmopathy. Input material: blood. CDR3 sequence (DNA): TGTGCCAGCAGCCAGCGGGCCCCAGGGGCCTCCCCCGGTCGAGGGAAAACCGGGGAGCTGTTTTTT. Its protein product is CASSQRAPGASPGRGKTGELFF.